This T cell receptor (beta chain) was profiled in a study of cytomegalovirus exposure and HLA in healthy donors. In regard to this clone: What it recognizes is unknown.

Germline lookup yields CDR1 LNHDA and CDR2 SQIVND (reference sequence). V shed 5 bases and J shed 4 bases, with 10 bases lying between them. The CDR3 spans 13 residues. Study-level points and caveats: It was approximately 170 TCR beta chains that were listed as cytomegalovirus-associated. After further analysis at a later stage, 16,951 TCR beta sequences were associated with HLA alleles at 0.05 false discovery rate.

The PCR ran on 60 Vbeta and 13 Jbeta primers. Produced via immunoSEQ multiplex PCR; TCRdb's table is partial and in-frame only. The sample carries 55,000 to 85,000 clones, less than 80% recorded once. The clonotype was recovered from a woman aged 50 to 60 in good health and CMV-seronegative. The sequenced sample consisted of PBMCs. The chain employs TRBV19 and TRBJ2-3, with D maybe TRBD2 (5 bases). Written as DNA, the CDR3 is TGTGCCAGTAGTGGACTTGATGCAGATACGCAGTATTTT. It translates to CASSGLDADTQYF. Filled out from reference TRBV19 and TRBJ2-3, the complete variable domain reads DGGITQSPKYLFRKEGQNVTLSCEQNLNHDAMYWYRQDPGQGLRLIYYSQIVNDFQKGDIAEGYSVSREKKESFPLTVTSAQKNPTAFYLCASSGLDADTQYFGPGTRLTVL.